This T cell receptor (beta chain) was identified during a study of identical twins. The CDR3 is 19 amino acids. Looked up from germline, CDR1 is SGHAT and CDR2 is FQNNGV. Trimming removed 5 bases from V and 2 bases from J; junction bases left unmatched: 15. This clonotype was recorded a few times. Unique molecular identifiers were present on the cDNA, which also gained a universal primer site by template switching. Each CDR3 protein is one row after TCRdb ran MiXCR on the 5' RACE reads. The repertoire holds a few hundred thousand distinct CDR3 sequences, with more than 13% as singletons. This same sample was also part of a study on yellow fever vaccine responses in identical twins. That report adds: It has been reported that, in twins, the vaccine T cell response seemed partly convergent and partly personalized.

The source of this sequence is a woman between 18 and 30 years old in good health. The chain uses TRBV11-2 and TRBJ2-1, with 10 bases fitting TRBD2. The specimen sequenced was CD4+ T cells sorted from blood. In DNA, the CDR3 is TGTGCCAGCAGCCCCGGAGGGGGACCTAGCGGGGGACCCTACAATGAGCAGTTCTTC. It translates to CASSPGGGPSGGPYNEQFF.